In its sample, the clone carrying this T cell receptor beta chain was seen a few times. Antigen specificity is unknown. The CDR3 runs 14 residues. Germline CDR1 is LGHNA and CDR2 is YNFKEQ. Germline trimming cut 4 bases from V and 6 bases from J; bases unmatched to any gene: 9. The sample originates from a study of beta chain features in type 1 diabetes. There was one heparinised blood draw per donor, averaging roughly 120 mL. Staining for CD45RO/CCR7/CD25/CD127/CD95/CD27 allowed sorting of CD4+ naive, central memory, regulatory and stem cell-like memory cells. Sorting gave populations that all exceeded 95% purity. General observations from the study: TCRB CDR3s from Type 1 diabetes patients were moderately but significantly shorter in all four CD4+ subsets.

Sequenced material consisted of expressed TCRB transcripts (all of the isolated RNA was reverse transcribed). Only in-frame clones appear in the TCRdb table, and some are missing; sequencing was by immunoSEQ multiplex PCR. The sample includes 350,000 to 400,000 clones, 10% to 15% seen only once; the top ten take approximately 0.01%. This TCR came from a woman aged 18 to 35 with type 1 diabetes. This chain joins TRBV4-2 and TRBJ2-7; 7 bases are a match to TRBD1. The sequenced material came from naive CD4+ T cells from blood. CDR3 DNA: TGTGCCAGCAGCCGTGACAGGGAAACCGGCGAGCAGTACTTC. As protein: CASSRDRETGEQYF.